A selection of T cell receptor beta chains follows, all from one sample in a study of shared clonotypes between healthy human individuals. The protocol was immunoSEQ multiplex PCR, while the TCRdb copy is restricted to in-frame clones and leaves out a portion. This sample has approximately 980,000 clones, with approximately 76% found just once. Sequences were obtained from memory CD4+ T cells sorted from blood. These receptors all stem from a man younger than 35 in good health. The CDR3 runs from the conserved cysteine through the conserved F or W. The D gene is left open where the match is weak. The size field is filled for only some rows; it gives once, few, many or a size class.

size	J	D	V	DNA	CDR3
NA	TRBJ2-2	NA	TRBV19	TGTGCCAGTAGTAGTATGGTTAACACCGGGGAGCTGTTTTTT	CASSSMVNTGELFF
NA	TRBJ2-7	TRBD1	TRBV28	TGTGCCAGCAGACCAGCCGGGACAGGGGATATCTACGAGCAGTACTTC	CASRPAGTGDIYEQYF
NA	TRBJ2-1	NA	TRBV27	TGTGCCAGCAGGTTGGACAGAGTCACCAATGAGCAGTTCTTC	CASRLDRVTNEQFF
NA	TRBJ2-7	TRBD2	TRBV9	TGTGCCAGCAGCGTATTAGCGGGAGCCGCCGAGCAGTACTTC	CASSVLAGAAEQYF
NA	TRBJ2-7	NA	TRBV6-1	TGTGCCAGCAGTGCCCCAGGGCTCTCCTACGAGCAGTACTTC	CASSAPGLSYEQYF
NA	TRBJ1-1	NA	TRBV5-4	TGTGCCAGCAGCTTGAGGGGTATGAACACTGAAGCTTTCTTT	CASSLRGMNTEAFF
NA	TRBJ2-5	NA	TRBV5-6	TGTGCCAGCAGCTTGCCCCTGGGGGGACAAGAGACCCAGTACTTC	CASSLPLGGQETQYF
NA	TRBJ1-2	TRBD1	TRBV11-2	TGTGCCAGCAGCCCAGGGGGGCACTATGGCTACACCTTC	CASSPGGHYGYTF
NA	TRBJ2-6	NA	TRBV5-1	TGCGCCAGCAGCTTAAATGGGCCCGGGGCCAACGTCCTGACTTTC	CASSLNGPGANVLTF
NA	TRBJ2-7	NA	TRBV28	TGTGCCAGCAGGAGGCAAGTGGGCTTCTCCTACGAGCAGTACTTC	CASRRQVGFSYEQYF
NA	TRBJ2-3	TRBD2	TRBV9	TGTGCCAGCAGGGGCGGGGGAGATACGCAGTATTTT	CASRGGGDTQYF
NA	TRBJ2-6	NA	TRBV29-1	TGCAGCGCCGCGGGTTCTTTAAGGGGAGGAAACGTCCTGACTTTC	CSAAGSLRGGNVLTF
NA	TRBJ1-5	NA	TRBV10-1	TGCGCCAGCAACCCCGGGGCCTGCAATCAGCCCCAGCATTTT	CASNPGACNQPQHF
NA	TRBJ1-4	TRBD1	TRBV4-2	TGTGCCAGCAGTCTAATTACAGGGGGCAAAGAAAAACTGTTTTTT	CASSLITGGKEKLFF
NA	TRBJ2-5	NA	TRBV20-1	TGCAGTGCAACAGGGGAGACCCAGTACTTC	CSATGETQYF
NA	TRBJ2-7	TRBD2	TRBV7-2	TGTGCCAGCAGCTTAGTCGGCGGGAGTGGGCAGTACTTC	CASSLVGGSGQYF
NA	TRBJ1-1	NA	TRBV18	TGTGCCAGCTCACCATCCCAGGGTAGGAACACTGAAGCTTTCTTT	CASSPSQGRNTEAFF
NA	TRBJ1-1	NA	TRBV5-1	TGCGCCAGCAGCCCGAAGGCGTTAGACAGGTTCTTCGCTGAAGCTTTCTTT	CASSPKALDRFFAEAFF
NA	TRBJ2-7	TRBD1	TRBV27	TGTGCCAGCAGTAGGGACAGGGCCCACGAGCAGTACTTC	CASSRDRAHEQYF
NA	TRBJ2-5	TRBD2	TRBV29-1	TGCAGCGTTGGAGGGGGTTATGGACTAGCGGGACAAGAGACCCAGTACTTC	CSVGGGYGLAGQETQYF
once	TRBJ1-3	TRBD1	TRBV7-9	TGTGCCAGCGGGGGACAGACGTTCTCTGGAAACACCATATATTTT	CASGGQTFSGNTIYF
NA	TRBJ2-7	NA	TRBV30	TGTGCCTGGGGAATCAGGGGAGGGAGGGAGCAGTACTTC	CAWGIRGGREQYF
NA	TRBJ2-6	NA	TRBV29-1	TGCAGCGTTGAAGATCCCAAGGGGACGGAGGCCAACGTCCTGACTTTC	CSVEDPKGTEANVLTF
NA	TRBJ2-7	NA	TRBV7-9	TGTGCCAGCAGCTCGTCGACCGGGACATCGGTTCGGGGAGACGAGCAGTACTTC	CASSSSTGTSVRGDEQYF
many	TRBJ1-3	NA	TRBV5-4	TGTGCCAGCGGGCACGTCTCTGGAAACACCATATATTTT	CASGHVSGNTIYF
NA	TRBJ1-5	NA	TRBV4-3	TGCGCCAGCAGCTGGTCCTGCCTGGAGAATCAGCCCCAGCATTTT	CASSWSCLENQPQHF
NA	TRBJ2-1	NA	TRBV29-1	TGCAGCGTTGATCCACGACAGGTGAATGAGCAGTTCTTC	CSVDPRQVNEQFF
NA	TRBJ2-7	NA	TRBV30	TGTGCCTGGAGTGTACAGAAAAAACAGGGAATCTACGAGCAGTACTTC	CAWSVQKKQGIYEQYF
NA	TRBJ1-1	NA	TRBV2	TGTGCCAGCAGTGAACGCGGTAACACTGAAGCTTTCTTT	CASSERGNTEAFF
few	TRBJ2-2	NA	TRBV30	TGTGCCTGGAGTGTAGGGGTCACCGGGGAGCTGTTTTTT	CAWSVGVTGELFF
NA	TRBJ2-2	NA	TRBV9	TGTGCCAGCAGCCCTAGGGGGGGACAGCAAGGGCCCGGGGAGCTGTTTTTT	CASSPRGGQQGPGELFF
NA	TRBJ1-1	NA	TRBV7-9	TGTGCCAGCAGCTTGGGGTCGACTCACACTGAAGCTTTCTTT	CASSLGSTHTEAFF
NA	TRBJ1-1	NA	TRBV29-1	TGCAGCGTTGAAACCGCGGTAGCTGAAGCTTTCTTT	CSVETAVAEAFF
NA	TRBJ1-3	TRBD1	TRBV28	TGTGCCAGCAGTCCGGGGACAGGGGCTGGAAACACCATATATTTT	CASSPGTGAGNTIYF
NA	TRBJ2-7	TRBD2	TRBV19	TGTGCCAGTAGGGCCCAAGCGGGAGTTCAGAACGAGCAGTACTTC	CASRAQAGVQNEQYF
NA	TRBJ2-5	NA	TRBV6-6	TGTGCCAGCACTCCACGGGCCCGAGAGACCCAGTACTTC	CASTPRARETQYF
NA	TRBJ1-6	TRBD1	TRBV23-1	TGCGCCAGCAGTCACCCTCTGGGACAGGGCCATTCACCCCTCCACTTT	CASSHPLGQGHSPLHF
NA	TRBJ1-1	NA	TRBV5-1	TGCGCCAGCAGCTTGGCGCGGTACACTGAAGCTTTCTTT	CASSLARYTEAFF
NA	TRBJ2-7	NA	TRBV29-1	TGCAGCGCCGGGCCAGGGAGCTCCTACGAGCAGTACTTC	CSAGPGSSYEQYF
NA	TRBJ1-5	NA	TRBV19	TGTGCCAGTAGTTTCGGGCAGAAGGGCAATCAGCCCCAGCATTTT	CASSFGQKGNQPQHF
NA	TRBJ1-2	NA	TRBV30	TGTGCTAAGGGCCAGGGTACTAACTATGGCTACACCTTC	CAKGQGTNYGYTF
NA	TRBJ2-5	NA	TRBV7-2	TGTGCCAGCAGTATGGGCAGGCAAGAGACCCAGTACTTC	CASSMGRQETQYF